The subject of this entry is one T cell receptor beta chain. Its specificity is unknown. This sample was taken from a study of cytomegalovirus exposure and HLA in healthy donors. Study-wide results and limits: Earlier results showed most TCR beta V segments being productive about 87% or about 30% of the time. Within the data, a cluster of highly shared sequence variants was likely a sequencing artifact. The analysis excluded some indistinguishable V segments, including TRBV6-2 and TRBV6-3.

V was cut by 0 bases and J by 8 bases, with 16 bases left in between. The CDR3 contains 16 residues. Germline values: CDR1 SGHDN, CDR2 FVKESK. 60 Vbeta and 13 Jbeta primers were used in PCR. TCRdb's table, derived via immunoSEQ multiplex PCR, lists solely in-frame clones and lacks some. The data contain around 200,000 clones, 80% to 90% of them singletons. The sequence came from a girl aged 2-9 years in good health and CMV-seropositive. V gene TRBV14 combines with J gene TRBJ1-4; tentative D call: TRBD1 (5 bases). Sequences were obtained from PBMCs. DNA of the CDR3: TGTGCCAGCAGCCAAGATGGAGCGGGCAACAGGGAAAAACTGTTTTTT. It specifies CASSQDGAGNREKLFF.